This TCR beta chain derives from a study of control samples from healthy donors and cancer patients. Measured with immunoSEQ multiplex PCR; TCRdb has only the in-frame clones, and not every one. The data show under 450,000 clones, approximately 90% seen once. Germline CDR1 MDHEN, CDR2 SYDVKM. Trimming removed 6 bases at V and 3 bases at J, with 17 bases between. The CDR3 has 16 amino acids. What was sequenced was PBMCs. The chain recombines TRBV28 with TRBJ2-2; D may be TRBD1 (6 bases). This sequence originates from a man aged 40-50 years with head and neck cancer. The DNA for the CDR3 is TGTGCCAGCAGGCACAGGGAATTTAGAGACACCGGGGAGCTGTTTTTT. It codes for CASRHREFRDTGELFF.